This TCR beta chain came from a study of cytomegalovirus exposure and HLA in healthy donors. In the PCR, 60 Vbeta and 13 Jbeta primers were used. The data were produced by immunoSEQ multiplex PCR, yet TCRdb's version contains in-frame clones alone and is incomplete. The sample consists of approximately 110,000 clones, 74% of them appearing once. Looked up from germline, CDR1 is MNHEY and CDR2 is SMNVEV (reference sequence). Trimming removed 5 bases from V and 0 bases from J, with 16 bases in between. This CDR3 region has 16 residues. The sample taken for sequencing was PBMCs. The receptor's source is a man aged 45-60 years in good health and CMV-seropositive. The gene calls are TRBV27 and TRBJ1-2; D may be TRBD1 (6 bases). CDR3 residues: CASSTTGLGANYGYTF. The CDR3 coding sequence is TGTGCCAGCAGTACAACAGGGCTGGGGGCTAACTATGGCTACACCTTC.